The entry that follows covers one TCR beta chain sequence. The CDR3 runs 15 residues. The germline V gene encodes CDR1 LGHNA and CDR2 YSLEER. Germline trimming cut 4 bases from V and 8 bases from J; bases unmatched to any gene: 6. CD8 cells classed as naive were CD45RO-negative and positively selected for CCR7, excluding terminally differentiated effector memory CD45RA+ cells. Repertoires were generated with immunoSEQ multiplex PCR, while TCRdb's copy carries only in-frame clones and drops some. This table has about 2.2 million clones, just under 95% appearing once. This record comes from a study of shared clonotypes between healthy human individuals.

This sequence was found in a man aged 18 to 30 in good health. Some clones in this sample may be carry-over from other donors' samples. The V call is TRBV4-3, the J call TRBJ2-1, with 12 bases fitting TRBD2. The sequencing input was naive CD8+ T cells from PBMCs. The CDR3 bases are TGCGCCAGCAGCCTGACTAGCGGGAGAATCTATGAGCAGTTCTTC. It codes for CASSLTSGRIYEQFF.